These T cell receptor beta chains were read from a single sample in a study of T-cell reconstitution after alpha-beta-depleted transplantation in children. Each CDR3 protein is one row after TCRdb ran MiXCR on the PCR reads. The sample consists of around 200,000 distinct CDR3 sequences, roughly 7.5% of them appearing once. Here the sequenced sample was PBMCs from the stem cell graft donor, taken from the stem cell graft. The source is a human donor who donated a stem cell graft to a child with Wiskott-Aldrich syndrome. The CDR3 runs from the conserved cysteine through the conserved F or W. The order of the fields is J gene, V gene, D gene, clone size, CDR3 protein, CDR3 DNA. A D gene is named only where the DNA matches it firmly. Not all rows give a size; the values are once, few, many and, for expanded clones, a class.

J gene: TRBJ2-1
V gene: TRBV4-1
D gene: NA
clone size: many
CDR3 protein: CASSQAEALIYNEQFF
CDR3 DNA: TGCGCCAGCAGCCAAGCGGAGGCTCTCATCTACAATGAGCAGTTCTTC

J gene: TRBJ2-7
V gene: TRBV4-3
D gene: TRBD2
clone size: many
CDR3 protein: CASSQDLIAGAYEQYF
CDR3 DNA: TGCGCCAGCAGCCAAGATTTGATAGCGGGAGCTTACGAGCAGTACTTC

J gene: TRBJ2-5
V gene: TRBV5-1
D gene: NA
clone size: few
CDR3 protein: CASSLADRPGTQYF
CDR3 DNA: TGCGCCAGCAGCTTGGCGGATCGCCCTGGGACCCAGTACTTC

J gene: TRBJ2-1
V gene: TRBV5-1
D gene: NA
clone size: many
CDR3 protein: CASSLSNGRVNSYNEQFF
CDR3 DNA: TGCGCCAGCAGCTTGAGTAACGGACGCGTTAACTCCTACAATGAGCAGTTCTTC

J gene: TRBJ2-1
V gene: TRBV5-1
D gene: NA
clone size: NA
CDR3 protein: CASSLGVVVGGDEQFF
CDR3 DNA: TGCGCCAGCAGCTTGGGAGTGGTGGTTGGTGGCGATGAGCAGTTCTTC

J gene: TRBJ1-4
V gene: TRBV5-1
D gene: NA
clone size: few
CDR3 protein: CASSLAAGFNEKLFF
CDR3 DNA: TGCGCCAGCAGCTTGGCCGCAGGATTTAATGAAAAACTGTTTTTT

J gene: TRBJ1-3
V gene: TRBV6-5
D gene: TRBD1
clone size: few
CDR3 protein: CASSYLRPNLDRGQNTIYF
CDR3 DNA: TGTGCCAGCAGTTACTTGCGACCGAACCTAGACAGGGGGCAAAACACCATATATTTT

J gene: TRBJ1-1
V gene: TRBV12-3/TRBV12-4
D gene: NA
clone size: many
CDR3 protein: CASSSGAMNTEAFF
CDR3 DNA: TGTGCCAGCAGTTCCGGGGCCATGAACACTGAAGCTTTCTTT

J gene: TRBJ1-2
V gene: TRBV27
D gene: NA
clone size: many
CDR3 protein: CASTPAQGHGYTF
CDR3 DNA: TGTGCCAGCACCCCCGCCCAGGGGCATGGCTACACCTTC

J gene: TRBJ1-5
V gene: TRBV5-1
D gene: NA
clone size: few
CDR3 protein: CASSSSDTGRTDDNYSNQPQHF
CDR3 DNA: TGCGCCAGCAGCTCCTCGGACACGGGAAGGACTGATGATAATTATAGCAATCAGCCCCAGCATTTT

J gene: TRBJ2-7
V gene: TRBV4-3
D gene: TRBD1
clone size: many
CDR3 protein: CASSQGETGGWEQYF
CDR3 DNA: TGCGCCAGCAGCCAAGGCGAGACAGGGGGATGGGAGCAGTACTTC

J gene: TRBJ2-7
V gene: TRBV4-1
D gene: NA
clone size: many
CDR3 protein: CASSQGPGFLYEQYF
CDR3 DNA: TGCGCCAGCAGCCAAGGTCCGGGTTTCCTCTACGAGCAGTACTTC

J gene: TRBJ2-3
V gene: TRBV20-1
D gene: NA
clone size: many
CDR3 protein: CSVSRGANTDTQYF
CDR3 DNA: TGCAGTGTAAGCAGGGGAGCCAACACAGATACGCAGTATTTT

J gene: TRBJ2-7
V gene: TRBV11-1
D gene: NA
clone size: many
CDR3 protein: CASSPRPRGTRPSYEQYF
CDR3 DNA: TGTGCCAGCAGCCCACGACCCAGGGGGACTAGACCCTCCTACGAGCAGTACTTC

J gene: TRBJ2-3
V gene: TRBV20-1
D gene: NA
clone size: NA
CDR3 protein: CSAPFLRGGSTDTQYF
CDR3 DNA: TGCAGTGCTCCATTTTTACGGGGAGGAAGCACAGATACGCAGTATTTT

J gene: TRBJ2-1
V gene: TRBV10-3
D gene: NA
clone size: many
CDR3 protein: CAISESNPGNSYNEQFF
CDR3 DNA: TGTGCCATCAGTGAGTCGAACCCAGGGAACTCCTACAATGAGCAGTTCTTC

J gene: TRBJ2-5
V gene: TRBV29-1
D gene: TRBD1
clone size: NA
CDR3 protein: CSAMPDRTGGTQYF
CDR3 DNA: TGCAGCGCTATGCCAGATCGGACAGGGGGGACCCAGTACTTC

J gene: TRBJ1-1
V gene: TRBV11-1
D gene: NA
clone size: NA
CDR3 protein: CASSPYAGFTAFF
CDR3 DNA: TGTGCCAGCAGCCCCTACGCGGGGTTTACGGCTTTCTTT

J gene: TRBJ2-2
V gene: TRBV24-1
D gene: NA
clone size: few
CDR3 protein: CATSDTSGLLTGELFF
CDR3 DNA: TGTGCCACCAGTGACACTTCGGGACTGCTCACCGGGGAGCTGTTTTTT

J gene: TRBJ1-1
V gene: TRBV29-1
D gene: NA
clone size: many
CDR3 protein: CSVGNRQALDTEAFF
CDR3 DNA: TGCAGCGTAGGCAACCGACAGGCTCTGGACACTGAAGCTTTCTTT

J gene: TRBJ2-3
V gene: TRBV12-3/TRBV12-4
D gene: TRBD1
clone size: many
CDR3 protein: CASRGDRGTADTQYF
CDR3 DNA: TGTGCCAGCAGGGGGGACAGGGGGACAGCAGATACGCAGTATTTT

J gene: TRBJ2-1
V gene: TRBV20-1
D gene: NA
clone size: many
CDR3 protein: CSCLTSSYNEQFF
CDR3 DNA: TGCAGTTGCCTAACGAGCTCCTACAATGAGCAGTTCTTC

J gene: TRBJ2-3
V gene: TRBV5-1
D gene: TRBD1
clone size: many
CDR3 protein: CASSSLGTGSTDTQYF
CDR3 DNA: TGCGCCAGCAGCTCCCTGGGGACAGGCAGCACAGATACGCAGTATTTT

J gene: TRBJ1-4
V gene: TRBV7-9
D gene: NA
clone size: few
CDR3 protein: CASSLAEYNEKLFF
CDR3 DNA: TGTGCCAGCAGCTTAGCAGAATATAATGAAAAACTGTTTTTT

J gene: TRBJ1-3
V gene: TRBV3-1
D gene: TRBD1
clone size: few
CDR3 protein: CASLDRGSSGNTIYF
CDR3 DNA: TGTGCCAGCCTCGACAGGGGTTCCTCTGGAAACACCATATATTTT

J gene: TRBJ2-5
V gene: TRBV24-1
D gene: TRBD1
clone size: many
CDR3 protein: CATRGTGGADKTQYF
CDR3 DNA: TGTGCCACCAGAGGGACAGGGGGCGCCGACAAGACCCAGTACTTC

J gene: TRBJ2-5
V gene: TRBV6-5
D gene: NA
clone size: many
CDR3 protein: CASSYSGAGVQETQYF
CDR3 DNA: TGTGCCAGCAGTTACTCGGGGGCCGGGGTACAAGAGACCCAGTACTTC

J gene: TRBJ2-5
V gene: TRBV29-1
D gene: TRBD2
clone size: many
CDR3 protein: CSVDPLAGHETQYF
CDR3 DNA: TGCAGCGTTGACCCCCTAGCGGGGCACGAGACCCAGTACTTC

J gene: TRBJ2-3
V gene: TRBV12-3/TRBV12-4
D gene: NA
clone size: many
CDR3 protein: CASSPRDILADTQYF
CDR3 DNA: TGTGCCAGCAGTCCTAGGGACATTTTGGCAGATACGCAGTATTTT

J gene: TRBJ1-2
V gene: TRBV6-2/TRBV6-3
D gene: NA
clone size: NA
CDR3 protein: CASSSWAEILIGHARYGYTF
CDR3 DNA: TGTGCCAGCAGTTCTTGGGCCGAAATCCTCATAGGCCACGCTCGATATGGCTACACCTTC

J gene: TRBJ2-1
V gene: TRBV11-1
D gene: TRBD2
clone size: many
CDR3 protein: CASSLSKTAGGLVDNEQFF
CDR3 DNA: TGTGCCAGCAGCTTATCCAAAACGGCCGGTGGACTAGTGGACAATGAGCAGTTCTTC

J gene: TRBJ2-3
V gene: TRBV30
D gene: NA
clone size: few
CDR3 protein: CAAYDRSKADTQYF
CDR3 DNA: TGTGCCGCCTACGACAGGTCAAAAGCAGATACGCAGTATTTT

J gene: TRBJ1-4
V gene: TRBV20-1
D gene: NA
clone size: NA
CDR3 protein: CSAREGGPSEKLFF
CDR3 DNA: TGCAGTGCTAGAGAAGGGGGGCCGAGTGAAAAACTGTTTTTT

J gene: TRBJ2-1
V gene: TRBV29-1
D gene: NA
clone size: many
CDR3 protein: CSVVGVGYNEQFF
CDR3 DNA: TGCAGCGTTGTAGGAGTGGGGTACAATGAGCAGTTCTTC

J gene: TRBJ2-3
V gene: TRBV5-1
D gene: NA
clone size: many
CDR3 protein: CASSPERDTQYF
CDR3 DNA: TGCGCCAGCAGCCCCGAACGCGATACGCAGTATTTT

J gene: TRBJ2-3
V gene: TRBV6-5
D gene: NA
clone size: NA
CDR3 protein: CASSSLGVGTSTDTQYF
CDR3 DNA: TGTGCCAGCAGTTCCCTTGGGGTGGGAACTAGCACAGATACGCAGTATTTT

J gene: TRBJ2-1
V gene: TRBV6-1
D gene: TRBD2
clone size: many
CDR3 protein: CASSGLAGSDEQFF
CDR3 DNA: TGTGCCAGCAGTGGACTAGCGGGATCGGATGAGCAGTTCTTC

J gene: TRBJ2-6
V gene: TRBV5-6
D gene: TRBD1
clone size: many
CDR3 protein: CASSLGQGVSGANVLTF
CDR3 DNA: TGTGCCAGCAGCTTGGGGCAGGGGGTCTCTGGGGCCAACGTCCTGACTTTC

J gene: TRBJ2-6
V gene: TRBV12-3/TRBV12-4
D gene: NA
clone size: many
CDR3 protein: CASSLKGPGANVLTF
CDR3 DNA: TGTGCCAGCAGTTTAAAAGGGCCCGGGGCCAACGTCCTGACTTTC

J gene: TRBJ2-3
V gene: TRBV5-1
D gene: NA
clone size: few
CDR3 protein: CASSTQGKEADTQYF
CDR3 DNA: TGCGCCAGCAGCACGCAGGGTAAAGAGGCAGATACGCAGTATTTT

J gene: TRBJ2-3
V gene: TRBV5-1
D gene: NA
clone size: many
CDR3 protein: CASSFGEVSTDTQYF
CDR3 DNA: TGCGCCAGCAGCTTCGGAGAGGTTAGCACAGATACGCAGTATTTT

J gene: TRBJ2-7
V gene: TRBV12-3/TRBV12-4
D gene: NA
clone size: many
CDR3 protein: CASSTIYEQYF
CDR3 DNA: TGTGCCAGCAGCACTATATACGAGCAGTACTTC

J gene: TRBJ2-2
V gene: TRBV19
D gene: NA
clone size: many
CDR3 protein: CASSPKGLTGELFF
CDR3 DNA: TGTGCCAGTAGTCCGAAGGGCCTTACCGGGGAGCTGTTTTTT

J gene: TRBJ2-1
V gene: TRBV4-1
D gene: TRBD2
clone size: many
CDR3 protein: CASSQERGGYNEQFF
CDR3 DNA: TGCGCCAGCAGCCAAGAACGGGGGGGGTACAATGAGCAGTTCTTC

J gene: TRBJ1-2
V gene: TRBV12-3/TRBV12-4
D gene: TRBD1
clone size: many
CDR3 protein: CASSRTGNPTYGYTF
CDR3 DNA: TGTGCCAGCAGTCGGACAGGGAATCCGACCTATGGCTACACCTTC

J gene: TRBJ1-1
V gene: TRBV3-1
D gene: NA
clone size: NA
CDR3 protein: CASSRVLDTEAFF
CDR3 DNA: TGTGCCAGCAGCAGGGTTTTGGATACTGAAGCTTTCTTT

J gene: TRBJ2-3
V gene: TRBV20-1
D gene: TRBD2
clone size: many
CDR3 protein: CSAHGLGTSDTQYF
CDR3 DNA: TGCAGTGCTCACGGACTAGGAACATCAGATACGCAGTATTTT

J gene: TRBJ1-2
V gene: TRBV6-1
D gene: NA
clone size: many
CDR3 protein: CASSEEGYTF
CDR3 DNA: TGTGCCAGCAGTGAAGAAGGCTACACCTTC

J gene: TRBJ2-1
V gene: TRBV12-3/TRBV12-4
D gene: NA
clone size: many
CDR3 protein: CASRGGSNEQFF
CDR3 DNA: TGTGCCAGCAGGGGGGGCTCCAATGAGCAGTTCTTC

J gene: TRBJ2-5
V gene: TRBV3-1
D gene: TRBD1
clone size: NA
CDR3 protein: CASSQNPGTEETQYF
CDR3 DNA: TGTGCCAGCAGCCAGAATCCCGGGACAGAAGAGACCCAGTACTTC

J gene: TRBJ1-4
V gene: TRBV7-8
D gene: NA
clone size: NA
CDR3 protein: CASSPSDRRLFF
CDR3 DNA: TGTGCCAGCAGCCCCTCCGACAGACGCTTGTTTTTT

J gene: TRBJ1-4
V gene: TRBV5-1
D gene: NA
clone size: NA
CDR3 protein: CASSPDRAPGELFF
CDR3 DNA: TGCGCCAGCAGCCCCGACCGGGCCCCTGGAGAACTGTTTTTT

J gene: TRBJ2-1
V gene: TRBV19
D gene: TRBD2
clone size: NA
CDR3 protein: CASSTSRAGEGDEQFF
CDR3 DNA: TGTGCCAGTAGTACCTCCCGAGCGGGAGAGGGGGATGAGCAGTTCTTC

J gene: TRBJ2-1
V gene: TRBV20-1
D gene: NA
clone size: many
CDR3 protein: CSSHRSHSDNEQFF
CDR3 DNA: TGCAGTTCCCATCGTTCCCACTCAGACAATGAGCAGTTCTTC

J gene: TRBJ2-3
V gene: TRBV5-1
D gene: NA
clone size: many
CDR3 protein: CASKDLGGGDTQYF
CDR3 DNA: TGCGCCAGCAAAGATTTAGGGGGGGGAGATACGCAGTATTTT

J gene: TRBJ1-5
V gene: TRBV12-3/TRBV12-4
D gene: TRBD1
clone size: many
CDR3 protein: CASSLGRTGLSNQPQHF
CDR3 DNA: TGTGCCAGCAGTTTAGGAAGGACAGGATTAAGCAATCAGCCCCAGCATTTT

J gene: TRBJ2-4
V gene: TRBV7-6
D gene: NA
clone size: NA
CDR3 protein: CASSLASPAPRIDKNIQYF
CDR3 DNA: TGTGCCAGCAGCTTAGCCTCCCCCGCCCCCCGGATCGACAAAAACATTCAGTACTTC